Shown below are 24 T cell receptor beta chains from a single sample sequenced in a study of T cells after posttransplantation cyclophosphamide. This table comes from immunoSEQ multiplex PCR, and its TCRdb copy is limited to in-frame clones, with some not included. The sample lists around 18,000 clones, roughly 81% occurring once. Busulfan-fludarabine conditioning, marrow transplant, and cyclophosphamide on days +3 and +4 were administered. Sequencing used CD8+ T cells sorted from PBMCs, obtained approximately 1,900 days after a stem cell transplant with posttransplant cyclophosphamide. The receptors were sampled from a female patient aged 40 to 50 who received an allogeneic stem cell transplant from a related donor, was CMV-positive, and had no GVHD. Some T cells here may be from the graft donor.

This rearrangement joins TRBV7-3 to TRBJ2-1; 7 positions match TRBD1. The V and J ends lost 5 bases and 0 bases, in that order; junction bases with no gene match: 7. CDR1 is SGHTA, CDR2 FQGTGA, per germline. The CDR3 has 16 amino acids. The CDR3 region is CASSQYPGGSYNEQFF. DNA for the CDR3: TGTGCCAGCAGCCAATACCCAGGGGGCTCCTACAATGAGCAGTTCTTC.

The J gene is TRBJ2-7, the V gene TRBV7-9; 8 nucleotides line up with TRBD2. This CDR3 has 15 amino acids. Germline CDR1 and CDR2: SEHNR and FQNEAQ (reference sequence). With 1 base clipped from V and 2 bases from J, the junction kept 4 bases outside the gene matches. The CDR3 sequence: CASSLVGGGTYEQYF. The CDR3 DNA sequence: TGTGCCAGCAGCTTAGTTGGCGGGGGGACCTACGAGCAGTACTTC.

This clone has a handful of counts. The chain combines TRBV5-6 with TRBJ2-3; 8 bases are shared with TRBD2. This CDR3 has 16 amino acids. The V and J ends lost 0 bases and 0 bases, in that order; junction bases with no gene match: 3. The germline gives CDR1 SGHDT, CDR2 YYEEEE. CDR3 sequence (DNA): TGTGCCAGCAGCTTGGGTAGCGGGGTTAGCACAGATACGCAGTATTTT. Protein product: CASSLGSGVSTDTQYF.

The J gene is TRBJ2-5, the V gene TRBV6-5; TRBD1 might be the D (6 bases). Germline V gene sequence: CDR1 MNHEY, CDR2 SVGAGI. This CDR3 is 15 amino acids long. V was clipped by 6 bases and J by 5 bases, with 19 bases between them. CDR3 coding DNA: TGTGCCAGCAGCCACACGGAGTCAGGGGCCGAGACCCAGTACTTC. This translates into CASSHTESGAETQYF.

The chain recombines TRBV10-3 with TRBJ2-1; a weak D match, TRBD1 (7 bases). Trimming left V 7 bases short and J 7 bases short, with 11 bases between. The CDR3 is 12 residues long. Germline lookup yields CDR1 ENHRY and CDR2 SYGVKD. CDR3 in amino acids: CAIKAGGNEQFF. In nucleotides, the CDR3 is TGTGCCATCAAGGCAGGGGGGAATGAGCAGTTCTTC.

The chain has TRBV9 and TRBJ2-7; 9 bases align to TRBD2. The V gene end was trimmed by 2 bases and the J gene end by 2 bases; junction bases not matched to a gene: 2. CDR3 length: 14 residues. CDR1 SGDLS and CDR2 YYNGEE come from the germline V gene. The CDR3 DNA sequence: TGTGCCAGCAGCGTCGGCGGGGGGGCCTACGAGCAGTACTTC. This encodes CASSVGGGAYEQYF.

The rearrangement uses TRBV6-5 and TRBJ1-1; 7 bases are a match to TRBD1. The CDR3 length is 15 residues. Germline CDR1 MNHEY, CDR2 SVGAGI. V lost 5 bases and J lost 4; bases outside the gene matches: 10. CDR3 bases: TGTGCCAGCAGTCCGACAGGGATGGGTCTCACTGAAGCTTTCTTT. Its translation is CASSPTGMGLTEAFF.

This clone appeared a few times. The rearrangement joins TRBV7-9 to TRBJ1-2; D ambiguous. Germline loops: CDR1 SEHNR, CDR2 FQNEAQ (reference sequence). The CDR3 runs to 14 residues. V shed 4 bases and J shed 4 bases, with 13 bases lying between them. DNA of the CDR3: TGTGCCAGCAGCTCCTCCTCTACCCTCTATGGCTACACCTTC. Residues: CASSSSSTLYGYTF.

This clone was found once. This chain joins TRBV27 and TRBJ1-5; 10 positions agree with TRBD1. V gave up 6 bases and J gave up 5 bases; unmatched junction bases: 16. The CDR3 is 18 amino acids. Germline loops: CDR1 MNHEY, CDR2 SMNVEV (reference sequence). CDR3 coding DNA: TGTGCCAGCAGGAACCGGGACAGGGGTAAAGGAGGGGATCAGCCCCAGCATTTT. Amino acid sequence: CASRNRDRGKGGDQPQHF.

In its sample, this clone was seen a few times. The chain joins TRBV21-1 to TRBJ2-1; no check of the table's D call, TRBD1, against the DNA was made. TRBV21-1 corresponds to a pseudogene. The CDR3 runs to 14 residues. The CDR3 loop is CASSKEQGNNEQFF. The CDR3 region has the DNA TGTGCCAGCAGCAAAGAACAGGGGAACAATGAGCAGTTCTTC.

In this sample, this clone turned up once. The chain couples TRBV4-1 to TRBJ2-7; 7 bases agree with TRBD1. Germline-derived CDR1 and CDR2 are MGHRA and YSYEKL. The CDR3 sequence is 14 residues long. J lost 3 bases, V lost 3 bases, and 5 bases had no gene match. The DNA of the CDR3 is TGCGCCAGCAGCCACCACACAGGGGACTACGAGCAGTACTTC. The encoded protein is CASSHHTGDYEQYF.

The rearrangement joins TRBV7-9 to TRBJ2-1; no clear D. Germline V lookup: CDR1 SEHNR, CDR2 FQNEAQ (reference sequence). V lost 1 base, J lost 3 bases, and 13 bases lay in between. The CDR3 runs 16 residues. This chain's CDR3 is CASSLEIGEFYNEQFF. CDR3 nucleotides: TGTGCCAGCAGCTTAGAAATCGGAGAGTTCTACAATGAGCAGTTCTTC.

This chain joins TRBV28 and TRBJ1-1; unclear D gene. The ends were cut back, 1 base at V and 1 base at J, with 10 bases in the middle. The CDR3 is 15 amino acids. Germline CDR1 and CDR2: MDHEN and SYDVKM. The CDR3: CASSLLGNENTEAFF. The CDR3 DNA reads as TGTGCCAGCAGTTTATTGGGCAACGAGAACACTGAAGCTTTCTTT.

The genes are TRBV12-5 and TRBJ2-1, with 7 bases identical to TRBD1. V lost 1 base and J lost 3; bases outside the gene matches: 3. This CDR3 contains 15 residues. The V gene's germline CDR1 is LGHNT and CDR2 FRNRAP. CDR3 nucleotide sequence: TGTGCTAGTGGTTTGGCGGGACAGAGCTACAATGAGCAGTTCTTC. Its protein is CASGLAGQSYNEQFF. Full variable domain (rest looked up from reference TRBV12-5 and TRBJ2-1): DARVTQTPRHKVTEMGQEVTMRCQPILGHNTVFWYRQTMMQGLELLAYFRNRAPLDDSGMPKDRFSAEMPDATLATLKIQPSEPRDSAVYFCASGLAGQSYNEQFFGPGTRLTVL.

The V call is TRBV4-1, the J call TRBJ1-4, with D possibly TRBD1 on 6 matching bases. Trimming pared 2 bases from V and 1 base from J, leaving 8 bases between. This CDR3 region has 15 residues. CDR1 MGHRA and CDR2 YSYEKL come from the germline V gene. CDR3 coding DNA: TGCGCCAGCAGCCAACGGACAGTAACTAATGAAAAACTGTTTTTT. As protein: CASSQRTVTNEKLFF.

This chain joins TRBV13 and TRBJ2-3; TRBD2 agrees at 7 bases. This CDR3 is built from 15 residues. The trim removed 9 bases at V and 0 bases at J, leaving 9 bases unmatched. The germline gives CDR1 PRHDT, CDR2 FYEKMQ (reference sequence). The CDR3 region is CASGEGTASTDTQYF. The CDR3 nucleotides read TGTGCCAGTGGGGAGGGGACGGCTAGCACAGATACGCAGTATTTT. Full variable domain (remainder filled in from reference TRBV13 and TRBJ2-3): AAGVIQSPRHLIKEKRETATLKCYPIPRHDTVYWYQQGPGQDPQFLISFYEKMQSDKGSIPDRFSAQQFSDYHSELNMSSLELGDSALYFCASGEGTASTDTQYFGPGTRLTVL.

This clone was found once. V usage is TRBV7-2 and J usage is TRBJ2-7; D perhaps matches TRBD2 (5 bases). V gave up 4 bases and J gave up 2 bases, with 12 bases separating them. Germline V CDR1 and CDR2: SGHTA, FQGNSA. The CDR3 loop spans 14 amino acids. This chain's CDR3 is CASSSPGETYEQYF. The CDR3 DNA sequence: TGTGCCAGCAGCTCCCCCGGGGAAACCTACGAGCAGTACTTC. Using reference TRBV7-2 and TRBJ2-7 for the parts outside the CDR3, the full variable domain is GAGVSQSPSNKVTEKGKDVELRCDPISGHTALYWYRQSLGQGLEFLIYFQGNSAPDKSGLPSDRFSAERTGGSVSTLTIQRTQQEDSAVYLCASSSPGETYEQYFGPGTRLTVT.

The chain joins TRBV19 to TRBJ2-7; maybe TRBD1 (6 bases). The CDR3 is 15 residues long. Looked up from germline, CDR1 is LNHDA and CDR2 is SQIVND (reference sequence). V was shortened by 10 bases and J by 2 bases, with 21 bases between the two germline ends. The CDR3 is CATKWGHRDPYEQYF. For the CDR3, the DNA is TGTGCCACCAAGTGGGGACACCGGGATCCCTACGAGCAGTACTTC.

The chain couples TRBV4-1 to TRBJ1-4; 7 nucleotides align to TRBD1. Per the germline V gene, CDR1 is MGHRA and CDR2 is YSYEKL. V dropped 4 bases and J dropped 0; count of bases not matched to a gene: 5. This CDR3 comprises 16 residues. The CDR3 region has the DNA TGCGCCAGCAGCCCCCAGGGGGAGGCAACTAATGAAAAACTGTTTTTT. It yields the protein CASSPQGEATNEKLFF.

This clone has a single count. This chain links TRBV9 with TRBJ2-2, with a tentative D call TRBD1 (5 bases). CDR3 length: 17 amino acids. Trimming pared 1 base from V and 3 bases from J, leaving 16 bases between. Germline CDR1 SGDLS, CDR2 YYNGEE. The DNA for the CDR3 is TGTGCCAGCAGCGTATCTCAAAGGGAAGGGGACACCGGGGAGCTGTTTTTT. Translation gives CASSVSQREGDTGELFF.

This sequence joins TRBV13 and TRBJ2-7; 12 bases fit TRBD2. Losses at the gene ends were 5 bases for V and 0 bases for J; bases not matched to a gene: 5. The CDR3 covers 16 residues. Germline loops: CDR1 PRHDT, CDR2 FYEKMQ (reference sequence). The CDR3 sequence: CASSTTSGGISYEQYF. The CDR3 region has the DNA TGTGCCAGCAGCACCACTAGCGGGGGGATCTCCTACGAGCAGTACTTC.

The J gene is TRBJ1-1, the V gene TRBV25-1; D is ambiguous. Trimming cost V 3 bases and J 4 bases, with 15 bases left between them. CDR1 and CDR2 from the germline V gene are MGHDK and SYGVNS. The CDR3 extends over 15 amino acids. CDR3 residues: CASSDPWQAGTEAFF. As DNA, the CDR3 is TGTGCCAGCAGTGACCCCTGGCAGGCGGGCACTGAAGCTTTCTTT.

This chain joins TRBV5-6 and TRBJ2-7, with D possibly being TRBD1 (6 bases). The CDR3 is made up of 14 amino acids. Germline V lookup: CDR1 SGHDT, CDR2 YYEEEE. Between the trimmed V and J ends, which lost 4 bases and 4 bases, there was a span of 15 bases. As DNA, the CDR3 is TGTGCCAGCAGCCCCCGTAACAGGGTATACGAGCAGTACTTC. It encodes CASSPRNRVYEQYF.

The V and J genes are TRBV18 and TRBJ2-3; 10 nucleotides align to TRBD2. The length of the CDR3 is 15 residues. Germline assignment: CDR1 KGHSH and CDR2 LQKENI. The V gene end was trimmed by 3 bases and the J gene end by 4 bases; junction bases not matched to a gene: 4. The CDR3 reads CASSPERGGPDTQYF. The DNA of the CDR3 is TGTGCCAGCTCACCTGAGCGGGGGGGCCCAGATACGCAGTATTTT.